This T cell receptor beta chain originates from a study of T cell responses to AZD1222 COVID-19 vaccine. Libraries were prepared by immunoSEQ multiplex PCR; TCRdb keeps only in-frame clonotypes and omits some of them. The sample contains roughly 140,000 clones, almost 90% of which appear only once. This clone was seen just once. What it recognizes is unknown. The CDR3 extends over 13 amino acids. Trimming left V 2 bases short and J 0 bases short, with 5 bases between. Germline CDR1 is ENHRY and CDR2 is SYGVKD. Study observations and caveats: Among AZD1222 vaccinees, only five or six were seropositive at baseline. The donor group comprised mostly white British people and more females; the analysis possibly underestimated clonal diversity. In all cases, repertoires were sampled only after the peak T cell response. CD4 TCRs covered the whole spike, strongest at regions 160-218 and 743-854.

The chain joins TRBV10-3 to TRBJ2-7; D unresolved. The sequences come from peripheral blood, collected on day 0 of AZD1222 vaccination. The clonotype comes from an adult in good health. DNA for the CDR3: TGTGCCATCAGTGAGGCCCGCTCCTACGAGCAGTACTTC. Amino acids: CAISEARSYEQYF.